This TCR beta chain emerged from a study of tumor-infiltrating lymphocytes in oesophageal squamous cell carcinoma. This clonotype was counted at least ten times. Germline trimming cut 5 bases from V and 6 bases from J; bases unmatched to any gene: 6. The CDR3 runs to 14 residues. Germline CDR1 SGHAT, CDR2 FQNNGV. TCRdb re-called the PCR reads through MiXCR, storing one row per CDR3 protein. The table includes tens of thousands of distinct CDR3 sequences, about 35% detected once. Sequenced sample: esophageal tumor tissue. The chain combines TRBV11-2 with TRBJ2-1; 8 positions match TRBD2. This receptor was identified in a female donor with esophageal squamous cell carcinoma. Here the CDR3 DNA reads TGTGCCAGCAGCCGTAGCGGGATGGCCAATGAGCAGTTCTTC. This codes for CASSRSGMANEQFF.